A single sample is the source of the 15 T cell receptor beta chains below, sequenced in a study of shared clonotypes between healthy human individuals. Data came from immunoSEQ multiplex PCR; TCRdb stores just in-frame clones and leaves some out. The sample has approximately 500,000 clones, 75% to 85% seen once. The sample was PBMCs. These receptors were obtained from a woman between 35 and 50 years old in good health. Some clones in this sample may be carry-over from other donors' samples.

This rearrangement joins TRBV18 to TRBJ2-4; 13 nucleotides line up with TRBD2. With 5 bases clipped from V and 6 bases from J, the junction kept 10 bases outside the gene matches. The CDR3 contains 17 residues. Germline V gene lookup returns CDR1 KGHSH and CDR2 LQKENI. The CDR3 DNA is TGTGCCAGCTCATCAACTAGCGGGAGGGCCGATCTAAACATTCAGTACTTC. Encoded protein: CASSSTSGRADLNIQYF.

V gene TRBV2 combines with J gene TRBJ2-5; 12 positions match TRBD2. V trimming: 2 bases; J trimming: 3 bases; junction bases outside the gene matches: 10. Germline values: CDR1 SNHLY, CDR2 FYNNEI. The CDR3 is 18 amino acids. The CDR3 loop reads CASSESSGRARVEETQYF. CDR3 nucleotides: TGTGCCAGCAGTGAATCTAGCGGGAGGGCCCGGGTAGAAGAGACCCAGTACTTC.

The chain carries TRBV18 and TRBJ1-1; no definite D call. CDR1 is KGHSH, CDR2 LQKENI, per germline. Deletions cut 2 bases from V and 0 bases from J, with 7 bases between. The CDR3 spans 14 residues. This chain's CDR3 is CASSPEGMNTEAFF. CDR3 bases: TGTGCCAGCTCACCAGAGGGCATGAACACTGAAGCTTTCTTT.

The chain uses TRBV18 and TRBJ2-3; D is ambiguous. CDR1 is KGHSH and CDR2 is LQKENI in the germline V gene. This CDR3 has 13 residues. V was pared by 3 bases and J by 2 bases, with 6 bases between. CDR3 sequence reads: CASSPTNTDTQYF. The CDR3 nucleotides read TGTGCCAGCTCACCGACCAACACAGATACGCAGTATTTT.

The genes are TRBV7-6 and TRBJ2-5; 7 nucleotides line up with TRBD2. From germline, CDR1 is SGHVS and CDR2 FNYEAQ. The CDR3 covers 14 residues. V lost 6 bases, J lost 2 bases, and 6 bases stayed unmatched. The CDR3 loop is CASSNRLAQETQYF. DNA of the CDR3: TGTGCCAGCAGTAACAGACTAGCTCAAGAGACCCAGTACTTC.

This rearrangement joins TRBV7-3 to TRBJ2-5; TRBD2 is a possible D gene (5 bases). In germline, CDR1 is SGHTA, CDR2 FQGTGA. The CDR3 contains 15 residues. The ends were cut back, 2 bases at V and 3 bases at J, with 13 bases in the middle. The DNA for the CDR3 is TGTGCCAGCAGCTTATCGCCCGGGGTGGAAGAGACCCAGTACTTC. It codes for CASSLSPGVEETQYF.

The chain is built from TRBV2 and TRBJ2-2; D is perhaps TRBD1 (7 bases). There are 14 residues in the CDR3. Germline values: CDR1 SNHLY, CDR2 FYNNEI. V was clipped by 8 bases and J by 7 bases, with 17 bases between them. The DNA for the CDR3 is TGTGCCAGCGGGCAGACAGGGAGGATCGGGGAGCTGTTTTTT. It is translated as CASGQTGRIGELFF.

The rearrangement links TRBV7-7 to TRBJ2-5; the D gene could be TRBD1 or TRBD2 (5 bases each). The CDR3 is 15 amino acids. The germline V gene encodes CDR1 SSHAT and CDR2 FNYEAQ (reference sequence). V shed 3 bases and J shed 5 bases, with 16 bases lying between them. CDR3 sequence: CASSLGPNEGETQYF. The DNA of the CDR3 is TGTGCCAGCAGCTTGGGACCCAACGAGGGGGAGACCCAGTACTTC.

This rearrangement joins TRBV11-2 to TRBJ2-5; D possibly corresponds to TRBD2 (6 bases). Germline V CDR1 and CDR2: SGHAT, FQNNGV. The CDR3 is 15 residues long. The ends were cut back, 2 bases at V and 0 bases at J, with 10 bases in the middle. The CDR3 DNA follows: TGTGCCAGCAGCTTAACAGCGGGTCACCAAGAGACCCAGTACTTC. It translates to CASSLTAGHQETQYF.

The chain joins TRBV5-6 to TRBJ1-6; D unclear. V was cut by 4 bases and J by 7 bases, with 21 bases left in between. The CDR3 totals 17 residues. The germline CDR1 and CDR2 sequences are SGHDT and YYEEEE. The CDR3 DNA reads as TGTGCCAGCAGCGAACGCAGAGCGTACGGAATGAATTCACCCCTCCACTTT. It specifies CASSERRAYGMNSPLHF.

CDR3 loop: CASSLEGRGHGYTF. The CDR3 nucleotides are TGTGCCAGCAGCTTAGAGGGCAGGGGCCATGGCTACACCTTC. V usage is TRBV7-9 and J usage is TRBJ1-2; a possible D gene is TRBD1 (6 bases). The germline V gene has CDR1 SEHNR and CDR2 FQNEAQ (reference sequence). Trimming removed 1 base from V and 6 bases from J, with 12 bases in between. This CDR3 has 14 residues.

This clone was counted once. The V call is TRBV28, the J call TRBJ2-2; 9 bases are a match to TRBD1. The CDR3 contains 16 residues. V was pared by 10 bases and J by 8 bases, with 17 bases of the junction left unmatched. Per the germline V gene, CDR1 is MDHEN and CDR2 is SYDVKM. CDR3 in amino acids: CATRPPGTGMLGELFF. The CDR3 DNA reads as TGTGCCACCAGACCTCCCGGGACAGGGATGCTGGGGGAGCTGTTTTTT.

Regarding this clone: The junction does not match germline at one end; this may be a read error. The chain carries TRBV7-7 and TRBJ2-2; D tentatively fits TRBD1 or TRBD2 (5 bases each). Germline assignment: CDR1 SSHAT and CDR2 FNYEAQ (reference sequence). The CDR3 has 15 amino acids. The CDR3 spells CASSLAGTNTGELFF. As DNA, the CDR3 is TGTGCTAGCAGCTTGGCTGGGACCAACACCGGGGAGCTGTTTTTT.

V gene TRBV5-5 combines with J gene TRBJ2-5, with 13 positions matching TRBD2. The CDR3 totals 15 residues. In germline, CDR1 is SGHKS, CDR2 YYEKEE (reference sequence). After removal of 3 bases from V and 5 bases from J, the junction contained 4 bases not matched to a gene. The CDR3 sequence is CASSSGLAGVETQYF. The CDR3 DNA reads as TGTGCCAGCAGCTCCGGACTAGCGGGAGTTGAGACCCAGTACTTC.

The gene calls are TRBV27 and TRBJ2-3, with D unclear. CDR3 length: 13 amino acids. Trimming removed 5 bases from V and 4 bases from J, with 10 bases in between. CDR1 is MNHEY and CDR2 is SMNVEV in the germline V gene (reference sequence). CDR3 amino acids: CASSHGSADTQYF. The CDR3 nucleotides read TGTGCCAGCAGTCACGGATCCGCAGATACGCAGTATTTT.